The 21 T cell receptor beta chains presented below share a single source sample, sequenced in a study of vaccination effects on CD4 cells after COVID-19. These receptors' antigens are unknown. Following culture for approximately 11 days, CD4+ T cells were isolated. The assay was immunoSEQ multiplex PCR, and TCRdb's table has in-frame clones only and misses some. The table shows tens of thousands of clones, with 73% occurring only once. Sequenced here: CD4+ T cells from PBMCs cultured without peptide, sampled before COVID-19 vaccination. Receptors were obtained from a human donor who received a COVID-19 vaccine.

The chain recombines TRBV5-1 with TRBJ2-1, with no clear D. The V and J ends lost 0 bases and 4 bases respectively, with 5 bases between them. Germline V gene lookup returns CDR1 SGHRS and CDR2 YFSETQ. The CDR3 is 13 amino acids. CDR3 DNA: TGCGCCAGCAGCTTGGGAGATTACAATGAGCAGTTCTTC. Translated: CASSLGDYNEQFF.

The rearrangement uses TRBV7-3 and TRBJ1-6; D uncertain. Germline V gene sequence: CDR1 SGHTA, CDR2 FQGTGA. The CDR3 has 13 residues. Trimming took off 6 bases at V and 10 bases at J, with 13 bases between the two ends. CDR3 residues: CASSPAMGSPLHF. As DNA, the CDR3 is TGTGCCAGCAGTCCAGCCATGGGGTCACCCCTCCACTTT. The whole variable domain, filled in from reference TRBV7-3 and TRBJ1-6, reads GAGVSQTPSNKVTEKGKYVELRCDPISGHTALYWYRQSLGQGPEFLIYFQGTGAADDSGLPNDRFFAVRPEGSVSTLKIQRTERGDSAVYLCASSPAMGSPLHFGNGTRLTVT.

The rearrangement joins TRBV7-2 to TRBJ1-2; D remains unclear. The V end was cut by 1 base, the J end by 3 bases, with 9 bases between. Germline V gives CDR1 SGHTA, CDR2 FQGNSA. This CDR3 is built from 14 residues. Written as DNA, the CDR3 is TGTGCCAGCAGCTTAGGGGCAATCGACTATGGCTACACCTTC. It yields the protein CASSLGAIDYGYTF. Combining the CDR3 with reference TRBV7-2 and TRBJ1-2 gives the whole variable domain GAGVSQSPSNKVTEKGKDVELRCDPISGHTALYWYRQSLGQGLEFLIYFQGNSAPDKSGLPSDRFSAERTGGSVSTLTIQRTQQEDSAVYLCASSLGAIDYGYTFGSGTRLTVV.

The chain carries TRBV21-1 and TRBJ1-3. TRBV21-1 is annotated as a pseudogene. The CDR3 totals 14 residues. The CDR3 is CASSKEWWGNTIYF. As DNA, the CDR3 is TGTGCCAGCAGCAAAGAGTGGTGGGGAAACACCATATATTTT.

This clone showed up just a few times. Here the CDR3 DNA reads TGTGCCAGCACCCCAGGGGGCTCTGGAAACACCATATATTTT. Its protein is CASTPGGSGNTIYF. This rearrangement joins TRBV21-1 to TRBJ1-3; the DNA was not used to check the table's D call, TRBD1. TRBV21-1 is assigned pseudogene status. The CDR3 extends over 14 amino acids.

There are a few counts of this clone. The chain links TRBV10-3 to TRBJ2-3; 16 positions agree with TRBD2. The V segment lost 10 bases and the J segment 4 bases; nucleotides outside the gene matches: 8. Germline V gene lookup returns CDR1 ENHRY and CDR2 SYGVKD. The CDR3 contains 16 residues. The CDR3 here is CATQLGTSGRADTQYF. The CDR3 region has the DNA TGTGCCACTCAACTGGGGACTAGCGGGAGGGCAGATACGCAGTATTTT.

J is TRBJ2-7 and V is TRBV6-5; either TRBD1 or TRBD2 may supply D (5 bases each). Germline CDR1 MNHEY, CDR2 SVGAGI. CDR3 length: 13 residues. V was pared by 6 bases and J by 2 bases, with 11 bases between. CDR3 in amino acids: CASRAGTTYEQYF. The CDR3 DNA is TGTGCCAGCAGGGCAGGGACCACCTACGAGCAGTACTTC.

The chain is built from TRBV19 and TRBJ1-4; 7 bases match TRBD1. From germline, CDR1 is LNHDA and CDR2 SQIVND (reference sequence). V lost 5 bases, J lost 7 bases, and 10 bases stayed unmatched. CDR3 length: 15 amino acids. DNA for the CDR3: TGTGCCAGTAGTCACCCCGGGACAGTAGGTGAAAAACTGTTTTTT. It is translated as CASSHPGTVGEKLFF. Filled out from reference TRBV19 and TRBJ1-4, the complete variable domain reads DGGITQSPKYLFRKEGQNVTLSCEQNLNHDAMYWYRQDPGQGLRLIYYSQIVNDFQKGDIAEGYSVSREKKESFPLTVTSAQKNPTAFYLCASSHPGTVGEKLFFGSGTQLSVL.

The chain couples TRBV2 to TRBJ2-1, with D unclear. Trimming pared 7 bases from V and 3 bases from J, leaving 13 bases between. The V gene's germline CDR1 is SNHLY and CDR2 FYNNEI. The CDR3 spans 14 residues. The DNA for the CDR3 is TGTGCCAGCACATGGCTCCCAAACTACAATGAGCAGTTCTTC. Its translation: CASTWLPNYNEQFF. Combining the CDR3 with reference TRBV2 and TRBJ2-1 gives the whole variable domain EPEVTQTPSHQVTQMGQEVILRCVPISNHLYFYWYRQILGQKVEFLVSFYNNEISEKSEIFDDQFSVERPDGSNFTLKIRSTKLEDSAMYFCASTWLPNYNEQFFGPGTRLTVL.

In its sample, this clone is medium-sized. The V call is TRBV28, the J call TRBJ2-7, with 8 bases lining up with TRBD2. The CDR3 is 14 residues long. Germline V gives CDR1 MDHEN, CDR2 SYDVKM. Trimming removed 3 bases from V and 2 bases from J; junction bases left unmatched: 3. The CDR3 reads CASSFAGGPYEQYF. CDR3 nucleotide sequence: TGTGCCAGCAGTTTCGCGGGAGGTCCCTACGAGCAGTACTTC.

The chain employs TRBV5-5 and TRBJ1-6; no definite D call. V was cut by 2 bases and J by 8 bases, with 14 bases left in between. Germline CDR1 is SGHKS and CDR2 is YYEKEE (reference sequence). The CDR3 is 15 residues long. In nucleotides, the CDR3 is TGTGCCAGCAGCTTCCGGGGAGCGGTCGATTCACCCCTCCACTTT. Protein sequence: CASSFRGAVDSPLHF.

The chain employs TRBV5-4 and TRBJ1-2; 7 nucleotides align to TRBD1. Germline CDR1 SGHNT, CDR2 YYREEE (reference sequence). V was pared by 0 bases and J by 4 bases, with 9 bases of the junction left unmatched. The CDR3 has 16 amino acids. CDR3 DNA: TGTGCCAGCAGCTTGGCGGGACAGCCGGCGGGCTATGGCTACACCTTC. Translating gives CASSLAGQPAGYGYTF.

The chain joins TRBV24-1 to TRBJ2-1, with TRBD2 matching over 7 bases. The CDR3 totals 13 residues. In germline, CDR1 is KGHDR, CDR2 SFDVKD. V shed 7 bases, J shed 6 bases, and the junction held 5 bases outside the gene matches. CDR3 amino acids: CATRGGPRNEQFF. The CDR3 DNA reads TGTGCCACCAGGGGAGGGCCGCGCAATGAGCAGTTCTTC.

The rearrangement uses TRBV2 and TRBJ1-2; possible D gene TRBD1, 5 bases. Trimming stripped 4 bases from V and 7 bases from J, with 16 bases between. Germline lookup yields CDR1 SNHLY and CDR2 FYNNEI. The CDR3 is made up of 14 amino acids. The DNA of the CDR3 is TGTGCCAGCAGTGTAGAAAGGCAGGGCGGTGGCTACACCTTC. Amino acid sequence: CASSVERQGGGYTF.

This rearrangement joins TRBV10-3 to TRBJ2-3; D is uncertain. The germline gives CDR1 ENHRY, CDR2 SYGVKD. The CDR3 has 11 residues. The V end lost 3 bases, the J end lost 6 bases, and 4 bases lay between the germline ends. The DNA for the CDR3 is TGTGCCATCAGTGATAGCGATACGCAGTATTTT. Protein sequence: CAISDSDTQYF.

This clone was detected a few times. V is TRBV6-6 and J is TRBJ1-5, with D maybe TRBD1 (6 bases). CDR3 length: 16 residues. Trimming took off 2 bases at V and 1 base at J, with 12 bases between the two ends. CDR1 and CDR2 (germline): MNHNY, SVGAGI (reference sequence). CDR3 in amino acids: CASSYRDKRSNQPQHF. For the CDR3, the DNA is TGTGCCAGCAGTTACCGGGACAAAAGGAGCAATCAGCCCCAGCATTTT.

The chain employs TRBV20-1 and TRBJ2-7; D is perhaps TRBD1 (6 bases). Germline CDR1 is DFQATT and CDR2 is SNEGSKA (reference sequence). The CDR3 has 11 amino acids. Trimming took off 4 bases at V and 4 bases at J, with 8 bases between the two ends. CDR3 DNA sequence: TGCAGTGCTACCACAGGGTACGAGCAGTACTTC. It yields the protein CSATTGYEQYF.

The rearrangement links TRBV7-3 to TRBJ2-3; 7 bases agree with TRBD2. This CDR3 has 13 residues. Germline-derived CDR1 and CDR2 are SGHTA and FQGTGA. Trimming cost V 5 bases and J 8 bases; bases outside gene matches: 7. In DNA form, the CDR3 reads TGTGCCAGCAGCAGCGGGGCAGGGAGTACGCAGTATTTT. It codes for CASSSGAGSTQYF.

This clone was counted a few times. The V gene is TRBV7-9, the J gene TRBJ2-7; 14 bases are a match to TRBD2. Germline CDR1 and CDR2: SEHNR and FQNEAQ (reference sequence). Trimming at V came to 1 base and at J to 3 bases, leaving 8 bases not matched to a gene. This CDR3 has 18 amino acids. The CDR3 DNA sequence: TGTGCCAGCAGCTTAGAGACCGGGACTAGCGGGAGACTCTACGAGCAGTACTTC. It yields the protein CASSLETGTSGRLYEQYF.

The chain recombines TRBV6-2 or TRBV6-3 with TRBJ2-3; D may be TRBD1 (6 bases). V was cut by 2 bases and J by 4 bases, with 16 bases left in between. The CDR3 length is 16 residues. The germline V gene has CDR1 MNHEY and CDR2 SVGEGT. The CDR3 region has the DNA TGTGCCAGCAGTTACCCAACAGGGACCCTGCCAGATACGCAGTATTTT. This encodes CASSYPTGTLPDTQYF.

Turning to this clone: Other DNA sequences from this sample encode an identical CDR3 as well. This chain uses TRBV5-4 with TRBJ1-2; 8 positions agree with TRBD1. After removal of 4 bases from V and 7 bases from J, the junction contained 15 bases not matched to a gene. From germline, CDR1 is SGHNT and CDR2 YYREEE (reference sequence). CDR3 length: 16 amino acids. DNA of the CDR3: TGTGCCAGCAGCCTTGGGGGGACAGGTACTTGGGGTGGCTACACCTTC. Its protein is CASSLGGTGTWGGYTF.